This T cell receptor beta chain was identified in a study of blood T cell repertoires in COVID-19. The CDR3 spans 15 residues. Germline CDR1 and CDR2: MNHEY and SMNVEV (reference sequence). The V and J ends lost 5 bases and 9 bases, in that order; junction bases with no gene match: 9. Libraries were prepared by immunoSEQ multiplex PCR; TCRdb keeps only in-frame clonotypes and omits some of them. The sample consists of under 250,000 clones, around 90% of them appearing once. Cohort assignment relied on participant-reported clinical history. V usage is TRBV27 and J usage is TRBJ1-6, with 8 bases lining up with TRBD1. Sequencing used PBMCs or T cells enriched from blood (not recorded which). This receptor was identified in a woman aged 25 to 39 who had been exposed to COVID-19. This CDR3 is CASSPRTGLSSPLHF. The CDR3 coding sequence is TGTGCCAGCAGTCCCAGGACAGGGTTGAGTTCACCCCTCCACTTT.